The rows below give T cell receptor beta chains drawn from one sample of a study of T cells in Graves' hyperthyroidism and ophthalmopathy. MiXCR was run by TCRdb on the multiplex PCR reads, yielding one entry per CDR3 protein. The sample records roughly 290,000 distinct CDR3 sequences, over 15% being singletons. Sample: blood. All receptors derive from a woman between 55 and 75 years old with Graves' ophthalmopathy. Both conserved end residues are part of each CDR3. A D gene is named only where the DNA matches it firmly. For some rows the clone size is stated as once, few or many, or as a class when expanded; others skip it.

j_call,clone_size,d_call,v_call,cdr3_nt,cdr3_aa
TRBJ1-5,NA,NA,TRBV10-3,TGTGCCAGCAGTTCGACAGAGAGCCAGCCCCAGCATTTT,CASSSTESQPQHF
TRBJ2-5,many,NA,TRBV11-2,TGTGCCAGCAGCCCAATTCGGGGCAGGCCACAAGAGACCCAGTACTTC,CASSPIRGRPQETQYF
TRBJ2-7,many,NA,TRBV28,TGTGCCAGCAGCCGAGGCCAGTACGAGCAGTACTTC,CASSRGQYEQYF
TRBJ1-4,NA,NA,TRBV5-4,TGTGCCCTCCGTCGCCCACCGGGCCCCCCAAGTGAAAAACTGTTTTTT,CALRRPPGPPSEKLFF
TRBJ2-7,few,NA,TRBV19,TGTGCCAGTACCCCCGCCGGGGGCTACGAGCAGTACTTC,CASTPAGGYEQYF
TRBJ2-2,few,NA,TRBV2,TGTGCCAGCAGGATACAGGGCCGCACCGGGGAGCTGTTTTTT,CASRIQGRTGELFF
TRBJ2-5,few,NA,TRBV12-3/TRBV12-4,TGTGCCAGCAGTTTTCAGGGGACCCAAACGACCCAGTACTTC,CASSFQGTQTTQYF
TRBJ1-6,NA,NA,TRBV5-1,TGCGCCAGCAGCACACTACCGGGACCGGCTAATTCACCCCTCCACTTT,CASSTLPGPANSPLHF
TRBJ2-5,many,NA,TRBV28,TGTGCCAGCAGTTTATACGGGGCGGAGGTCGGACAAGAGACCCAGTACTTC,CASSLYGAEVGQETQYF
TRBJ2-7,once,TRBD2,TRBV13,TGTGCCAGCAGACCCATAGCGGGATCTGGCGAGCAGTACTTC,CASRPIAGSGEQYF
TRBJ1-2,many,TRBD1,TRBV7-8,TGTGCCAGCAGCACACTCGGGACAGGTGAACTTAACTATGGCTACACCTTC,CASSTLGTGELNYGYTF
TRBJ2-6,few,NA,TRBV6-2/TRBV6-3,TGTGCCAGCAGTTACCCCTGGGGGCCTGGGGCCAACGTCCTGACTTTC,CASSYPWGPGANVLTF
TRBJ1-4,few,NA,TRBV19,TGTGCCAGTAGTATAGGTCGGCAGCCTAATGAAAAACTGTTTTTT,CASSIGRQPNEKLFF
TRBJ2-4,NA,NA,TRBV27,TGTGCCAGCAAAGTTTGGGGGGAAAACATTCAGTACTTC,CASKVWGENIQYF
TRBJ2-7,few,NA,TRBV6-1,TGTGCCAGCAGTGGGCTGACAGTAGGCGAGCAGTACTTC,CASSGLTVGEQYF
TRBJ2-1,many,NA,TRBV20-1,TGCAGTGCTAGAGTGGCTAGTGTGGATGAGCAGTTCTTC,CSARVASVDEQFF
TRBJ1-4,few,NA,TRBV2,TGTGCCAGCAGACAGAATGAAAAACTGTTTTTT,CASRQNEKLFF
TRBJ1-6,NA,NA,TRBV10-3,TGTGCCATCAGTGCTAGCCAGAGTAATTCACCCCTCCACTTT,CAISASQSNSPLHF
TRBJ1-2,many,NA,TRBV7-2,TGTGCCAGCAGCTTTATGGGTGACTATGGCTACACCTTC,CASSFMGDYGYTF
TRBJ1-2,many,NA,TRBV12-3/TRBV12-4,TGTGCCAGCAGTTTTTACGGGGGTCGAGGAGGCTACACCTTC,CASSFYGGRGGYTF
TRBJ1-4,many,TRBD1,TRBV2,TGTGCCAGCAGAAGGGACAGTTCCAATGAAAAACTGTTTTTT,CASRRDSSNEKLFF
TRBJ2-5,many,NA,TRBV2,TGTGCCAGCAGTGAACAAACCCAAGAGACCCAGTACTTC,CASSEQTQETQYF
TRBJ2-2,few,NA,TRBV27,TGTGCCAGCAGTTGGGGTCTAGAGACAGCCGGGGAGCTGTTTTTT,CASSWGLETAGELFF
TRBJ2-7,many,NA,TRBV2,TGTGCCAGCAGTGACCAACAGTCCTACGAGCAGTACTTC,CASSDQQSYEQYF
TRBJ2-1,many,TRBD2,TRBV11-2,TGTGCCAGCAGCCCCATCGAGGGACTAGCGTCCTACAATGAGCAGTTCTTC,CASSPIEGLASYNEQFF
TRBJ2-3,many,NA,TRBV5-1,TGCGCCAGCAGACTCAACTCGGACACAGATACGCAGTATTTT,CASRLNSDTDTQYF